Below, 23 T cell receptor beta chains from the same sample are listed, as sequenced in a study of blood T cell repertoires in COVID-19. Data came from immunoSEQ multiplex PCR; TCRdb stores just in-frame clones and leaves some out. There are about 120,000 clones in the sample; roughly 78% occur only once, and 16% lies in the top ten. Sequencing used peripheral blood. The receptors derive from a man in his 60s with active or convalescent COVID-19.

The chain employs TRBV4-1 and TRBJ2-2; 12 bases match TRBD1. V lost 4 bases, J lost 2 bases, and 8 bases stayed unmatched. Germline-derived CDR1 and CDR2 are MGHRA and YSYEKL. There are 18 residues in the CDR3. The CDR3 coding sequence is TGCGCCAGCAGCCTATCCGGGACAGGGGGCCGCAACACCGGGGAGCTGTTTTTT. Residues: CASSLSGTGGRNTGELFF.

This clone was picked up a small number of times. The gene calls are TRBV7-2 and TRBJ2-3, with unresolved D. Germline V CDR1 and CDR2: SGHTA, FQGNSA. The CDR3 contains 13 residues. Trimming shortened V by 8 bases and J by 1 base, and 10 bases separated the two germline ends. This chain's CDR3 is CASGPVGTDTQYF. The CDR3 nucleotides are TGTGCCAGCGGCCCTGTGGGCACAGATACGCAGTATTTT.

J is TRBJ2-1 and V is TRBV18; D is unclear. The CDR3 has 12 residues. Looked up from germline, CDR1 is KGHSH and CDR2 is LQKENI. Deletions cut 3 bases from V and 8 bases from J, with 8 bases between. The CDR3 reads CASSPPRYEQFF. CDR3 DNA sequence: TGTGCCAGCTCACCGCCCAGGTATGAGCAGTTCTTC. The variable domain in full, with the rest retrieved from reference TRBV18 and TRBJ2-1, is NAGVMQNPRHLVRRRGQEARLRCSPMKGHSHVYWYRQLPEEGLKFMVYLQKENIIDESGMPKERFSAEFPKEGPSILRIQQVVRGDSAAYFCASSPPRYEQFFGPGTRLTVL.

The chain is built from TRBV6-6 and TRBJ2-7, with TRBD2 matching 7 bases. This CDR3 comprises 16 residues. The germline V gene has CDR1 MNHNY and CDR2 SVGAGI (reference sequence). J was trimmed by 3 bases and V by 6 bases; bases with no gene match: 14. The CDR3 reads CASSRSGPGGSYEQYF. The CDR3 DNA reads as TGTGCCAGCAGCCGATCCGGTCCGGGGGGTAGCTACGAGCAGTACTTC.

This chain connects TRBV14 to TRBJ2-5; maybe TRBD2 (5 bases). In germline, CDR1 is SGHDN, CDR2 FVKESK. The V end lost 1 base, the J end lost 4 bases, and 10 bases lay between the germline ends. The CDR3 runs 14 residues. CDR3 bases: TGTGCCAGCAGCCAAGGAGGGCTAGCAGAGACCCAGTACTTC. It specifies CASSQGGLAETQYF.

The chain has TRBV4-1 and TRBJ1-6; D uncertain. Deletions cut 4 bases from V and 12 bases from J, with 16 bases between. Germline loops: CDR1 MGHRA, CDR2 YSYEKL. The CDR3 is 14 amino acids. CDR3 nucleotide sequence: TGCGCCAGCAGCCTGATCGAGGGTACTGGACCCCTCCACTTT. Protein product: CASSLIEGTGPLHF.

The rearrangement uses TRBV13 and TRBJ2-3; D is uncertain. The CDR3 runs to 12 residues. Germline CDR1 reads PRHDT; CDR2 reads FYEKMQ (reference sequence). Trimming removed 9 bases from V and 0 bases from J, with 7 bases in between. This CDR3 reads CASLSSTDTQYF. In nucleotides, the CDR3 is TGTGCCAGTCTGAGTAGCACAGATACGCAGTATTTT.

This clone was observed many times. V and J are TRBV10-3 and TRBJ1-1, with D perhaps TRBD1 (6 bases). Germline V gene sequence: CDR1 ENHRY, CDR2 SYGVKD. The V end was cut by 6 bases, the J end by 1 base, with 9 bases between. The CDR3 is made up of 13 amino acids. The DNA for the CDR3 is TGTGCCATCAGGGGGACAACGAACACTGAAGCTTTCTTT. It encodes CAIRGTTNTEAFF.

In its sample, this clone was seen once. This rearrangement joins TRBV19 to TRBJ2-1; 8 bases match TRBD2. V was pared by 5 bases and J by 5 bases, with 20 bases of the junction left unmatched. CDR3 size: 19 residues. CDR1 and CDR2 from the germline V gene are LNHDA and SQIVND (reference sequence). CDR3 sequence: CASSPMAREATRGDNEQFF. The CDR3 DNA reads TGTGCCAGTAGTCCGATGGCGCGGGAGGCCACCCGGGGGGACAATGAGCAGTTCTTC. Complete variable domain (other parts from reference TRBV19 and TRBJ2-1): DGGITQSPKYLFRKEGQNVTLSCEQNLNHDAMYWYRQDPGQGLRLIYYSQIVNDFQKGDIAEGYSVSREKKESFPLTVTSAQKNPTAFYLCASSPMAREATRGDNEQFFGPGTRLTVL.

The rearrangement links TRBV6-5 to TRBJ2-7; 9 nucleotides line up with TRBD2. The CDR3 length is 13 residues. CDR1 is MNHEY and CDR2 is SVGAGI in the germline V gene. V lost 8 bases, J lost 5 bases, and 7 bases stayed unmatched. Here the CDR3 reads CASLAGQINEQYF. The DNA of the CDR3 is TGTGCCAGCCTAGCGGGACAGATCAACGAGCAGTACTTC.

The J gene is TRBJ2-1, the V gene TRBV4-2; 9 nucleotides line up with TRBD2. With 0 bases clipped from V and 7 bases from J, the junction kept 25 bases outside the gene matches. This CDR3 is 22 amino acids long. Germline loops: CDR1 LGHNA, CDR2 YNFKEQ. The CDR3 nucleotides read TGTGCCAGCAGCCAAGATTGGGTAGCGGGAGAGGGTGGACGGTTAGAAAGGAATGAGCAGTTCTTC. Its protein product is CASSQDWVAGEGGRLERNEQFF.

The chain joins TRBV11-2 to TRBJ1-6; D gene uncertain. CDR1 is SGHAT, CDR2 FQNNGV, per germline. Trimming removed 5 bases at V and 7 bases at J, with 6 bases between. This CDR3 has 12 amino acids. CDR3 in amino acids: CASSRVNSPLHF. DNA of the CDR3: TGTGCCAGCAGCCGTGTAAATTCACCCCTCCACTTT.

The J gene is TRBJ1-4, the V gene TRBV9, with a tentative D call TRBD1 (5 bases). In germline, CDR1 is SGDLS, CDR2 YYNGEE. CDR3 size: 14 residues. V gave up 4 bases and J gave up 7 bases, with 14 bases separating them. The CDR3 DNA reads TGTGCCAGCAGCCTAGGGCACGGGGGTGAAAAACTGTTTTTT. Its translation is CASSLGHGGEKLFF. Full variable domain (remainder filled in from reference TRBV9 and TRBJ1-4): DSGVTQTPKHLITATGQRVTLRCSPRSGDLSVYWYQQSLDQGLQFLIQYYNGEERAKGNILERFSAQQFPDLHSELNLSSLELGDSALYFCASSLGHGGEKLFFGSGTQLSVL.

Regarding this clone: At one end the junction does not follow the germline gene, possibly because of a read error. The rearrangement links TRBV7-2 to TRBJ2-7; 7 bases match TRBD2. Germline V gene sequence: CDR1 SGHTA, CDR2 FQGNSA. The CDR3 length is 13 residues. The CDR3 DNA reads TGTGCCAGCGGACGTCCGGGGGAGCGGGGCCCGAACTTC. Translating gives CASGRPGERGPNF.

The chain is built from TRBV24-1 and TRBJ2-1; 10 nucleotides match TRBD2. The CDR3 sequence is 16 residues long. V gave up 5 bases and J gave up 0 bases; unmatched junction bases: 3. The germline V gene has CDR1 KGHDR and CDR2 SFDVKD. CDR3 in DNA: TGTGCCACCAGTGGTACTAGCGGGATCTCCTACAATGAGCAGTTCTTC. This sequence encodes CATSGTSGISYNEQFF.

The genes are TRBV19 and TRBJ2-3; 7 bases match TRBD2. The V segment lost 5 bases and the J segment 2 bases; nucleotides outside the gene matches: 7. There are 15 residues in the CDR3. CDR1 and CDR2 (germline): LNHDA, SQIVND (reference sequence). CDR3 protein: CASSPERGTTDTQYF. The CDR3 nucleotides read TGTGCCAGTAGTCCCGAGCGGGGAACCACAGATACGCAGTATTTT.

This clone has only one observation. The CDR3 region is CASSLDRGYSGNTIYF. CDR3 nucleotide sequence: TGTGCCAGCAGCTTGGACAGGGGCTACTCTGGAAACACCATATATTTT. The chain couples TRBV5-6 to TRBJ1-3, with 7 bases lining up with TRBD1. The CDR3 spans 16 residues. CDR1 and CDR2 (germline): SGHDT, YYEEEE. J lost 0 bases, V lost 0 bases, and 3 bases had no gene match.

The genes are TRBV23-1 and TRBJ1-4; 8 bases are a match to TRBD1. Being an ORF, TRBV23-1 has a function that is uncertain. V shed 4 bases and J 8 bases; nucleotides not matched to a gene: 9. The CDR3 spans 15 residues. Written as DNA, the CDR3 is TGCGCCAGCAGTCCACCGGCAGGGGGCGAAGAAAAACTGTTTTTT. Residues: CASSPPAGGEEKLFF.

In this sample, this clone turned up many times. The gene calls are TRBV21-1 and TRBJ2-7; the table names TRBD1, a call not compared with the DNA. TRBV21-1 is deemed a pseudogene. CDR3 length: 15 amino acids. The CDR3 protein is CASSKKGQGTYEQYF. CDR3 nucleotides: TGTGCCAGCAGCAAGAAAGGGCAGGGGACCTACGAGCAGTACTTC.

V gene TRBV5-1 combines with J gene TRBJ2-5; 8 bases agree with TRBD2. Germline loops: CDR1 SGHRS, CDR2 YFSETQ. Trimming removed 2 bases from V and 6 bases from J; junction bases left unmatched: 6. The CDR3 is 14 amino acids. CDR3 loop: CASSFGTSGKTQYF. CDR3 coding DNA: TGCGCCAGCAGCTTCGGGACTAGTGGAAAGACCCAGTACTTC.

The genes are TRBV7-3 and TRBJ2-1, with D maybe TRBD2 (6 bases). The CDR3 length is 14 residues. CDR1 and CDR2 (germline): SGHTA, FQGTGA. The ends were cut back, 4 bases at V and 10 bases at J, with 17 bases in the middle. The CDR3 coding sequence is TGTGCCAGCAGCTCATCCCCCGTCGGGGGAGAGCAGTTCTTC. It encodes CASSSSPVGGEQFF.

This clone was seen a single time. The gene calls are TRBV7-9 and TRBJ2-1, with D possibly TRBD2 on 6 matching bases. This CDR3 is 16 amino acids long. The V gene's germline CDR1 is SEHNR and CDR2 FQNEAQ (reference sequence). Trimming removed 2 bases at V and 3 bases at J, with 14 bases between. CDR3 sequence: CASSLQSGPLYNEQFF. DNA for the CDR3: TGTGCCAGCAGCTTACAGAGCGGGCCCCTCTACAATGAGCAGTTCTTC.

J is TRBJ2-3 and V is TRBV5-4; no definite D call. The CDR3 totals 14 residues. With 5 bases removed from V and 5 bases from J, the gap between germline ends came to 15 bases. In germline, CDR1 is SGHNT, CDR2 YYREEE (reference sequence). The CDR3 sequence: CASRPDIAGDTQYF. CDR3 DNA sequence: TGTGCCAGCAGGCCCGATATCGCCGGAGATACGCAGTATTTT.